These 11 T cell receptor beta chains were sequenced from one sample in a study of CD8+ T cells in alopecia areata (dated by TCRdb to the late 2010s). The sample's treatment or condition label, in plain terms: oral pan-JAK inhibitor, 5-10 mg twice daily. The method behind the library was the immunoSEQ multiplex PCR assay. RNA was extracted from all samples and reverse transcribed into cDNA, which served as template for TCR sequencing. What TCRdb holds here is the immuneACCESS table cut down to in-frame rearrangements. Part of the clones is not present; checked against another copy, under half of the missing clones reflect an unresolved V gene, and the others are unexplained. The sample table contains 200,000 to 250,000 clones; only one count was recorded for around two fifths of them. Roughly 0.45% of the sample rests with the top ten. Material: CD4+ T cells sorted from blood, obtained around week 31, from a patient treated with tofacitinib. Source of these receptors: a human donor with alopecia areata.

Many counts were recorded for this clone. This chain links TRBV2 with TRBJ1-1; 11 bases are shared with TRBD1. The CDR3 is 14 residues long. Germline V gene sequence: CDR1 SNHLY, CDR2 FYNNEI. Trimming took 6 bases from V and 4 from J; bases not matched to a gene: 4. The DNA of the CDR3 is TGTGCCAGCAGGGGACAGGGGGTTAGCACTGAAGCTTTCTTT. Amino acid sequence: CASRGQGVSTEAFF.

The rearrangement uses TRBV30 and TRBJ2-3; D is unclear. V was trimmed by 0 bases and J by 0 bases, leaving 13 bases between them. Germline CDR1 GTSNPN, CDR2 SVGIG (reference sequence). The CDR3 consists of 16 residues. The CDR3 spells CAWSVSDLSSTDTQYF. In DNA, the CDR3 is TGTGCCTGGAGTGTGTCTGACCTTTCTAGCACAGATACGCAGTATTTT. The variable domain in full, completed from reference TRBV30 and TRBJ2-3, reads SQTIHQWPATLVQPVGSPLSLECTVEGTSNPNLYWYRQAAGRGLQLLFYSVGIGQISSEVPQNLSASRPQDRQFILSSKKLLLSDSGFYLCAWSVSDLSSTDTQYFGPGTRLTVL.

In its sample, this clone was seen a few times. The chain employs TRBV6-1 and TRBJ2-6; TRBD1 matches at 10 bases. CDR3 length: 17 residues. CDR1 MNHNS and CDR2 SASEGT come from the germline V gene. J was trimmed by 2 bases and V by 4 bases; bases with no gene match: 5. The chain's CDR3 is CASSAPTGGAGANVLTF. The CDR3 DNA reads as TGTGCCAGCAGTGCCCCGACAGGGGGCGCTGGGGCCAACGTCCTGACTTTC.

This clone was recorded only once. The J gene is TRBJ2-7, the V gene TRBV11-1; unclear D gene. This CDR3 has 11 amino acids. CDR1 is SGHAT, CDR2 FQDESV, per germline (reference sequence). Trimming took 5 bases from V and 6 from J, leaving 8 bases between them. In DNA form, the CDR3 reads TGTGCCAGCAGCGAACAAACCGAGCAGTACTTC. This sequence encodes CASSEQTEQYF.

The DNA of the CDR3 is TGTGCCAGCAGTCCCGGGGGGGTCAACTACAATGAGCAGTTCTTC. Amino acids: CASSPGGVNYNEQFF. The V and J genes are TRBV9 and TRBJ2-1, with 8 bases aligning to TRBD2. CDR3 length: 15 residues. Trimming cost V 5 bases and J 3 bases; bases outside gene matches: 7. Germline CDR1 reads SGDLS; CDR2 reads YYNGEE.

This chain joins TRBV7-9 and TRBJ1-1, with D unclear. V was shortened by 5 bases and J by 0 bases, with 7 bases between the two germline ends. The germline V gene has CDR1 SEHNR and CDR2 FQNEAQ (reference sequence). This CDR3 region has 13 residues. The CDR3, as DNA: TGTGCCAGCAGCGTAGGGATGAACACTGAAGCTTTCTTT. Protein sequence: CASSVGMNTEAFF.

The chain employs TRBV9 and TRBJ1-1; 7 positions match TRBD1. The junction had 7 bases not matched to a gene; V was cut back by 0 bases and J by 5 bases. The germline V gene encodes CDR1 SGDLS and CDR2 YYNGEE. CDR3 length equals 15 residues. CDR3 in DNA: TGTGCCAGCAGCGTAGTAGCAACAGGGGCGACTGAAGCTTTCTTT. It codes for CASSVVATGATEAFF. Combining the CDR3 with reference TRBV9 and TRBJ1-1 gives the whole variable domain DSGVTQTPKHLITATGQRVTLRCSPRSGDLSVYWYQQSLDQGLQFLIQYYNGEERAKGNILERFSAQQFPDLHSELNLSSLELGDSALYFCASSVVATGATEAFFGQGTRLTVV.

This clone was counted a few times. The rearrangement uses TRBV30 and TRBJ2-3; D unclear. The CDR3 has 13 amino acids. Germline V gene data show CDR1 as GTSNPN and CDR2 as SVGIG (reference sequence). V was pared by 3 bases and J by 2 bases, with 9 bases between. This CDR3 reads CAWSRKVTDTQYF. CDR3 nucleotides: TGTGCCTGGAGCAGGAAGGTCACAGATACGCAGTATTTT.

The rearrangement links TRBV18 to TRBJ2-7; D ambiguous. Trimming took 2 bases from V and 3 from J, leaving 8 bases between them. Germline assignment: CDR1 KGHSH and CDR2 LQKENI. This CDR3 is 13 amino acids long. The CDR3 sequence: CASSPAGDYEQYF. CDR3 coding DNA: TGTGCCAGCTCACCAGCAGGCGACTACGAGCAGTACTTC.

This chain uses TRBV25-1 with TRBJ1-3; D call uncertain. The germline V gene has CDR1 MGHDK and CDR2 SYGVNS. V was cut by 5 bases and J by 2 bases, with 13 bases left in between. The length of the CDR3 is 15 residues. The CDR3 region is CASSRNAAAGNTIYF. In nucleotides, the CDR3 is TGTGCCAGCAGTCGGAATGCGGCAGCTGGAAACACCATATATTTT.

This clone occurred a few times. This chain joins TRBV30 and TRBJ1-5, with D maybe TRBD1 (5 bases). Deletions cut 1 base from V and 3 bases from J, with 7 bases between. The CDR3 has 13 residues. In germline, CDR1 is GTSNPN, CDR2 SVGIG (reference sequence). The CDR3 is CAWSEDTNQPQHF. The CDR3 DNA reads TGTGCCTGGAGTGAGGACACCAATCAGCCCCAGCATTTT.